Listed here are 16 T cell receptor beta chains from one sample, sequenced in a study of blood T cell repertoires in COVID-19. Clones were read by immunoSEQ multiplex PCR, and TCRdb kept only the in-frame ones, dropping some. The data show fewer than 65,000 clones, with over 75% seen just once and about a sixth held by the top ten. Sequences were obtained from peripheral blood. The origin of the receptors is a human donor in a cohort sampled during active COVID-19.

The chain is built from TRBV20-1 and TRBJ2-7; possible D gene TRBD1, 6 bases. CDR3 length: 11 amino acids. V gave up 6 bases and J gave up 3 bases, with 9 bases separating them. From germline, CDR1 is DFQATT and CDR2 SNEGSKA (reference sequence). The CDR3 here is CSAADSYEQYF. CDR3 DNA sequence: TGCAGTGCGGCGGACAGCTACGAGCAGTACTTC.

The CDR3 spells CASSSQYGQPQHF. CDR3 DNA: TGTGCCAGCAGCTCACAGTATGGCCAGCCCCAGCATTTT. The V and J genes are TRBV7-2 and TRBJ1-5; D is uncertain. Trimming pared 4 bases from V and 7 bases from J, leaving 11 bases between. The CDR3 totals 13 residues. CDR1 SGHTA and CDR2 FQGNSA come from the germline V gene.

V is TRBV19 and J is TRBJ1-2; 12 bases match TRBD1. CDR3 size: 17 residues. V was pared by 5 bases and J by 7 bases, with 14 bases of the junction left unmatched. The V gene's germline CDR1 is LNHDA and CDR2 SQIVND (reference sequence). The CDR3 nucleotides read TGTGCCAGTAGTCTGACTACCGGGACAGGGGGCGCGGGTGGCTACACCTTC. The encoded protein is CASSLTTGTGGAGGYTF.

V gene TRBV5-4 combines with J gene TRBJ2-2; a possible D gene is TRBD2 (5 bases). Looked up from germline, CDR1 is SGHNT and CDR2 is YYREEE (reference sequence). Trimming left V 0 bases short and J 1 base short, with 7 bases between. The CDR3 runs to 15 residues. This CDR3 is CASSLVRENTGELFF. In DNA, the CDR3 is TGTGCCAGCAGCTTGGTACGGGAGAACACCGGGGAGCTGTTTTTT.

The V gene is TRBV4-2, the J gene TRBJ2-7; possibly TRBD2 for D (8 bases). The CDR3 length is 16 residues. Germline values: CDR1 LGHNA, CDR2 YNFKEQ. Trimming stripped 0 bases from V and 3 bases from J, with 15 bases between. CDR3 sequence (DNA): TGTGCCAGCAGCCAAGAAGGGGGCGGGGGGAACTACGAGCAGTACTTC. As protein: CASSQEGGGGNYEQYF.

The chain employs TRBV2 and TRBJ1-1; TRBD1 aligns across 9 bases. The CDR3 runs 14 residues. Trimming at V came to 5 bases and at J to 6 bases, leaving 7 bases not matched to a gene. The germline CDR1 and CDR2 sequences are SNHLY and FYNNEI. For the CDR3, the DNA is TGTGCCAGCAGTACGGGACAGGGTAGCTCTGAAGCTTTCTTT. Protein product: CASSTGQGSSEAFF. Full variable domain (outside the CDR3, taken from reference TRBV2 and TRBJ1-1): EPEVTQTPSHQVTQMGQEVILRCVPISNHLYFYWYRQILGQKVEFLVSFYNNEISEKSEIFDDQFSVERPDGSNFTLKIRSTKLEDSAMYFCASSTGQGSSEAFFGQGTRLTVV.

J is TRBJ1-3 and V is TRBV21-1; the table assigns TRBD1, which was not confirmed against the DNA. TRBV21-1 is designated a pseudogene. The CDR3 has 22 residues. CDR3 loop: CASSKRGDTILDRLDSGNTIYF. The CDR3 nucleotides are TGTGCCAGCAGCAAAAGGGGTGATACCATCTTAGACCGACTTGACTCTGGAAACACCATATATTTT.

The chain's CDR3 is CASSELASAREDGYTF. CDR3 DNA sequence: TGTGCCAGCAGTGAACTTGCGTCGGCGCGGGAGGATGGCTACACCTTC. The V call is TRBV2, the J call TRBJ1-2; D not certain. Deletions cut 2 bases from V and 6 bases from J, with 19 bases between. CDR1 is SNHLY and CDR2 is FYNNEI in the germline V gene. The CDR3 runs to 16 residues.

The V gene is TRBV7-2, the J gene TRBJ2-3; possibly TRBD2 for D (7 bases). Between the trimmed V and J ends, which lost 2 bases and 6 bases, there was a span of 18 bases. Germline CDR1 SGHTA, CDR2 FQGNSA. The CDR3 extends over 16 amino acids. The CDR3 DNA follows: TGTGCCAGCAGCTTAATCGGCGGGGGCCGGGTGGATACGCAGTATTTT. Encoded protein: CASSLIGGGRVDTQYF.

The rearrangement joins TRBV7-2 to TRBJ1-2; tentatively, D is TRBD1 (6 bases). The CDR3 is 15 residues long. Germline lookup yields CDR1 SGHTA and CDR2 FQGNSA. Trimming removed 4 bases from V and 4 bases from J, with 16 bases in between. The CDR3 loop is CASSSRTGQIYGYTF. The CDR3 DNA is TGTGCCAGCAGCTCACGTACGGGACAAATCTATGGCTACACCTTC.

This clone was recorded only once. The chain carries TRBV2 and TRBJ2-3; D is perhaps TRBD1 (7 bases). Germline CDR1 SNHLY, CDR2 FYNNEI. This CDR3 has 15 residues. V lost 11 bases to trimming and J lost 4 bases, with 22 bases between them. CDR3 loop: CAEGGGVAGSDTQYF. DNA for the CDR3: TGTGCCGAAGGGGGCGGGGTAGCAGGGTCAGATACGCAGTATTTT.

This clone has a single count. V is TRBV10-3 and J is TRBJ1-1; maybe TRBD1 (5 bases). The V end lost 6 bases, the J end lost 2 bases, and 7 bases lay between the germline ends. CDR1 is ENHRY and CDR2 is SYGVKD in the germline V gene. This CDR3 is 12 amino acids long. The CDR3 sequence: CAIRGLNTEAFF. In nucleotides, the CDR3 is TGTGCCATCAGGGGACTAAACACTGAAGCTTTCTTT.

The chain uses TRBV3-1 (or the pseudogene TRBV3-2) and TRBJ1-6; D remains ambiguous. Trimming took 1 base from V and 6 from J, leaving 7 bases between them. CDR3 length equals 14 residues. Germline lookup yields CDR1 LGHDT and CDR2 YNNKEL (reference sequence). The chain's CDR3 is CASSQVEGNSPLHF. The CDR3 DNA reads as TGTGCCAGCAGCCAAGTCGAGGGTAATTCACCCCTCCACTTT.

The CDR3 coding sequence is TGTGCCACCTGGACAGCAGCTGGAAACACCATATATTTT. The encoded protein is CATWTAAGNTIYF. The V call is TRBV24-1, the J call TRBJ1-3, with D possibly being TRBD1 (6 bases). This CDR3 has 13 amino acids. The germline CDR1 and CDR2 sequences are KGHDR and SFDVKD. V was trimmed by 9 bases and J by 2 bases, leaving 10 bases between them.

In DNA form, the CDR3 reads TGTGCCAGCAGCCACGCGTTTTTACGGGGGTCCCTGGAGACCCAGTACTTC. Amino acids: CASSHAFLRGSLETQYF. The chain uses TRBV14 and TRBJ2-5; tentative D call: TRBD2 (6 bases). V was trimmed by 3 bases and J by 5 bases, leaving 22 bases between them. The CDR3 covers 17 residues. CDR1 is SGHDN and CDR2 is FVKESK in the germline V gene.

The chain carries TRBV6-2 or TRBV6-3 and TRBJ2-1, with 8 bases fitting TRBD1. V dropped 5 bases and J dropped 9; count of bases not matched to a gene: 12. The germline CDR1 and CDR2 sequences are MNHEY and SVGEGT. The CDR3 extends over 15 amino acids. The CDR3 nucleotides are TGTGCCAGCAGTACTACACGAACAGGGGGAGGTGAGCAGTTCTTC. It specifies CASSTTRTGGGEQFF.